The TCR beta chain described here comes from a study of Tregs in tolerant kidney transplant recipients. The data were produced by immunoSEQ multiplex PCR, yet TCRdb's version contains in-frame clones alone and is incomplete. The sample carries roughly 69,000 clones, less than 98% recorded once. Overall study findings and caveats: Tolerant patients' donor-specific Tregs expanded beyond overall Tregs, suggesting antigen-driven growth. Activated donor B cell expansion appeared to reveal the most relevant donor-specific TCRbeta repertoire.

With 6 bases removed from V and 6 bases from J, the gap between germline ends came to 20 bases. Germline V gene lookup returns CDR1 SQVTM and CDR2 ANQGSEA. The CDR3 extends over 15 amino acids. Points on this clone: Its antigen is unidentified.

Unstimulated regulatory T cells (CD4+CD25+CD127-), CD4+CD25- non-regulatory cells, CD4 and CD8 cells were FACS-sorted from thawed PBMCs. The sequence came from a human donor who received a combined kidney and bone marrow transplant. The sample in question was Tregs from blood, obtained before the transplant. This rearrangement joins TRBV29-1 to TRBJ2-2; D might be TRBD2 (6 bases). CDR3 region: CSVSKTGDRAGELFF. The CDR3 coding sequence is TGCAGCGTCTCTAAGACGGGGGACCGCGCCGGGGAGCTGTTTTTT.